This entry lists 4 T cell receptor beta chains sequenced from one sample in a study of identical twins. One entry per CDR3 protein, called by TCRdb with MiXCR from the 5' RACE reads. Of some 200,000 distinct CDR3 sequences in the sample, around 6.8% were seen once. A further study also used this sample, focusing on yellow fever vaccine responses in identical twins.

The sample was memory (CD45RO+) T cells sorted from blood. The receptors derive from a woman aged 18-30 years in good health.

The CDR3 sequence is CASSFGDFTDTQYF. In nucleotides, the CDR3 is TGTGCCAGCAGTTTTGGGGATTTCACAGATACGCAGTATTTT. The chain has TRBV12-3 or TRBV12-4 and TRBJ2-3; no firm D call. There are 14 residues in the CDR3. V shed 3 bases and J shed 2 bases, with 9 bases lying between them.

In this sample, this clonotype turned up many times. The chain combines TRBV12-3 or TRBV12-4 with TRBJ1-1, with a tentative D call TRBD1 (6 bases). The CDR3 loop spans 14 amino acids. V was shortened by 4 bases and J by 4 bases, with 13 bases between the two germline ends. In DNA form, the CDR3 reads TGTGCCAGCAGTTCGGGACAACCGAGCACTGAAGCTTTCTTT. Its protein product is CASSSGQPSTEAFF.

The gene calls are TRBV7-9 and TRBJ2-4; possibly TRBD1 for D (6 bases). The CDR3 covers 14 residues. V gave up 2 bases and J gave up 1 base, with 6 bases separating them. Germline V gene data show CDR1 as SEHNR and CDR2 as FQNEAQ (reference sequence). The CDR3 nucleotides read TGTGCCAGCAGCTTACAGGGGGCCAAAAACATTCAGTACTTC. Translation: CASSLQGAKNIQYF. Complete variable domain (other parts from reference TRBV7-9 and TRBJ2-4): DTGVSQNPRHKITKRGQNVTFRCDPISEHNRLYWYRQTLGQGPEFLTYFQNEAQLEKSRLLSDRFSAERPKGSFSTLEIQRTEQGDSAMYLCASSLQGAKNIQYFGAGTRLSVL.

A few counts support this clonotype. The germline gene is not matched at one end of the junction; a read error may be the cause. The gene calls are TRBV4-3 and TRBJ2-7; tentatively, D is TRBD2 (5 bases). Germline CDR1 is LGHNA and CDR2 is YSLEER. The CDR3 loop spans 14 amino acids. CDR3 bases: TGCGCCAGCAGCCAAGATCGTGGCGTGGGAGTCTCCTTCTTC. This encodes CASSQDRGVGVSFF.